This TCR beta chain was found in a study of graft-versus-host responses after intestinal transplantation. Regarding the study as a whole: GvH clonotypes were identified within recipient marrow, with a subset emerging first in ileum or blood.

Lamina propria and intraepithelial lymphocytes were released by processing graft tissue. V lost 5 bases and J 2 bases, leaving 10 bases between the germline ends. Germline V CDR1 and CDR2: MNHEY, SVGAGI. The CDR3 contains 14 residues. Repertoires were generated with immunoSEQ multiplex PCR, while TCRdb's copy carries only in-frame clones and drops some. The table has just over 8,000 clones, around 62% seen once. This clone was counted a few times. The target antigen is unknown. The TCR sequence derives from a human patient who received an intestinal transplant, so some T cells may come from the graft donor. Sequences were derived from ileum tissue, sampled about 450 days after transplant. The gene calls are TRBV6-5 and TRBJ1-5; a possible D gene is TRBD1 (6 bases). CDR3 DNA: TGTGCCAGCAGTCCCAGGGGAGGCAATCAGCCCCAGCATTTT. As protein: CASSPRGGNQPQHF.